This T cell receptor beta chain was sequenced for a study of CD8 T cells in Susac syndrome. Random hexamers primed reverse transcription of about 0.45 to 1 ug RNA. TCRdb itself ran the immunoSEQ multiplex PCR reads through MiXCR, one entry per CDR3 protein. Altogether around 170,000 distinct CDR3 sequences are present, 92% being singletons, with the ten largest covering approximately 0.073%. Germline V gene lookup returns CDR1 SGHVS and CDR2 FQNEAQ. V shed 5 bases, J shed 4 bases, and the junction held 8 bases outside the gene matches. This CDR3 spans 16 amino acids. The chain carries TRBV7-8 and TRBJ2-1, with 10 bases identical to TRBD2. The TCR was taken from a human donor in good health. Specimen: CD4+ T cells from PBMCs. Here the CDR3 reads CASSRLAGVVYNEQFF. CDR3 nucleotides: TGTGCCAGCAGCCGCCTAGCGGGAGTGGTATACAATGAGCAGTTCTTC.